These 31 T cell receptor beta chains were all obtained from the same sample, sequenced in a study of T cells in Graves' hyperthyroidism and ophthalmopathy. The CDR3 regions of TCR beta were amplified from RNA transcripts. First-round RT-PCR with HTBI primers amplified the TCR CDR3 region. TCRdb analysed the multiplex PCR reads with MiXCR anew, one entry per CDR3 protein. The table has fewer than 550,000 distinct CDR3 sequences, more than 15% seen once. The sample comprised blood. The receptors were sampled from a woman between 18 and 29 years old with Graves' hyperthyroidism.

V gene TRBV11-2 combines with J gene TRBJ2-3; TRBD2 matches 16 bases. CDR1 is SGHAT, CDR2 FQNNGV, per germline. This CDR3 is 15 amino acids long. V gave up 8 bases and J gave up 3 bases; unmatched junction bases: 2. CDR3 DNA sequence: TGTGCCAGCGGGACTAGCGGGGGGGCGACAGATACGCAGTATTTT. Translated, it gives CASGTSGGATDTQYF.

This clonotype occurred a few times. This chain uses TRBV6-4 with TRBJ2-2, with TRBD2 matching 8 bases. This CDR3 comprises 15 residues. V dropped 5 bases and J dropped 1; count of bases not matched to a gene: 3. Germline lookup yields CDR1 MRHNA and CDR2 SNTAGT. CDR3 amino acids: CASSKSGGNTGELFF. For the CDR3, the DNA is TGTGCCAGCAGTAAGAGCGGGGGGAACACCGGGGAGCTGTTTTTT.

Here the CDR3 DNA reads TGCAGCGTTGATAAGACTAGCGGGGGTGAGGCCCAGTACTTC. Amino acids: CSVDKTSGGEAQYF. The chain joins TRBV29-1 to TRBJ2-5; TRBD2 agrees at 12 bases. The CDR3 spans 14 residues. V lost 3 bases, J lost 9 bases, and 8 bases stayed unmatched. Per the germline V gene, CDR1 is SQVTM and CDR2 is ANQGSEA. The variable domain in full, with the rest retrieved from reference TRBV29-1 and TRBJ2-5, is SAVISQKPSRDICQRGTSLTIQCQVDSQVTMMFWYRQQPGQSLTLIATANQGSEATYESGFVIDKFPISRPNLTFSTLTVSNMSPEDSSIYLCSVDKTSGGEAQYFGPGTRLLVL.

This clonotype has only a few counts. The CDR3 coding sequence is TGTGCCAGTAGCCCATTTGGGTCGAACACCGGGGAGCTGTTTTTT. Amino acids: CASSPFGSNTGELFF. The chain links TRBV19 to TRBJ2-2; the D is unclear. Trimming removed 6 bases at V and 0 bases at J, with 11 bases between. CDR1 is LNHDA, CDR2 SQIVND, per germline (reference sequence). There are 15 residues in the CDR3.

There are many counts of this clonotype. This chain uses TRBV7-9 with TRBJ1-6, with D possibly being TRBD1 (6 bases). Germline V gene data show CDR1 as SEHNR and CDR2 as FQNEAQ (reference sequence). Trimming took off 3 bases at V and 10 bases at J, with 10 bases between the two ends. The CDR3 is made up of 13 amino acids. Here the CDR3 reads CASSFPDRSPLHF. CDR3 nucleotide sequence: TGTGCCAGCAGCTTTCCGGACAGATCACCCCTCCACTTT.

This clonotype was recorded many times. V usage is TRBV2 and J usage is TRBJ2-2; TRBD2 matches 11 bases. V lost 7 bases and J lost 4; bases outside the gene matches: 5. Per the germline V gene, CDR1 is SNHLY and CDR2 is FYNNEI. The CDR3 totals 15 residues. CDR3 nucleotide sequence: TGTGCCAGCACCCTTAGCGGGGGGGCCACCGGGGAGCTGTTTTTT. Its protein is CASTLSGGATGELFF.

This clonotype was found many times. The V call is TRBV20-1, the J call TRBJ1-2; TRBD1 is a possible D gene (5 bases). Trimming took off 3 bases at V and 6 bases at J, with 17 bases between the two ends. From germline, CDR1 is DFQATT and CDR2 SNEGSKA (reference sequence). The CDR3 spans 14 residues. The CDR3 here is CSASLGRKGHGYTF. In DNA, the CDR3 is TGCAGTGCTAGCCTGGGACGGAAGGGGCATGGCTACACCTTC.

This clonotype was observed at least ten times. The chain has TRBV3-1 and TRBJ2-1; 11 nucleotides agree with TRBD1. The CDR3 totals 18 residues. From germline, CDR1 is LGHDT and CDR2 YNNKEL (reference sequence). The V gene end was trimmed by 0 bases and the J gene end by 6 bases; junction bases not matched to a gene: 10. CDR3: CASSQEGGGDRGTNEQFF. CDR3 DNA: TGTGCCAGCAGCCAAGAAGGCGGCGGGGACAGGGGGACCAATGAGCAGTTCTTC.

This clonotype appeared a few times. The V call is TRBV27, the J call TRBJ2-4, with D maybe TRBD1 (5 bases). V was trimmed by 2 bases and J by 3 bases, leaving 8 bases between them. Germline-derived CDR1 and CDR2 are MNHEY and SMNVEV (reference sequence). CDR3 length: 14 amino acids. The CDR3 loop is CASSLDRLKNIQYF. CDR3 nucleotide sequence: TGTGCCAGCAGTTTAGACAGACTCAAAAACATTCAGTACTTC.

The V and J genes are TRBV28 and TRBJ2-3; 10 bases map to TRBD2. V lost 9 bases to trimming and J lost 14 bases; unmatched junction nucleotides: 8. CDR3 length: 11 residues. The germline V gene encodes CDR1 MDHEN and CDR2 SYDVKM. The DNA of the CDR3 is TGTGCCAGTGGTGGGACTAGCGTAACGTATTTT. It is translated as CASGGTSVTYF.

This clonotype was counted between two and nine times. The DNA for the CDR3 is TGTGCCAGCAGTTACTCGGCGACAGGTTCGAACACCGGGGAGCTGTTTTTT. Translating gives CASSYSATGSNTGELFF. The J gene is TRBJ2-2, the V gene TRBV6-5; possible D gene TRBD1, 6 bases. V was cut by 0 bases and J by 0 bases, with 11 bases left in between. In germline, CDR1 is MNHEY, CDR2 SVGAGI. There are 17 residues in the CDR3.

This clonotype was observed many times. This chain connects TRBV9 to TRBJ1-1; TRBD1 matches 7 bases. The length of the CDR3 is 18 residues. The V segment lost 0 bases and the J segment 3 bases; nucleotides outside the gene matches: 14. The germline gives CDR1 SGDLS, CDR2 YYNGEE. The CDR3 DNA reads as TGTGCCAGCAGCGTAGCCCCGAGGGGGCGGGGAGGGTACACTGAAGCTTTCTTT. Translated, it gives CASSVAPRGRGGYTEAFF.

The chain uses TRBV5-1 and TRBJ2-6, with D possibly being TRBD1 or TRBD2 (8 bases each). The CDR3 is 18 residues long. CDR1 and CDR2 from the germline V gene are SGHRS and YFSETQ. V was pared by 2 bases and J by 0 bases, with 15 bases between. The CDR3 DNA reads as TGCGCCAGCAGCTTATGGACAGGGACTAGCTCTGGGGCCAACGTCCTGACTTTC. Its protein is CASSLWTGTSSGANVLTF.

This rearrangement joins TRBV29-1 to TRBJ2-1; 7 bases align to TRBD2. With V trimmed by 7 bases and J by 9 bases, 21 bases remained unmatched. CDR3 length equals 16 residues. CDR1 is SQVTM and CDR2 is ANQGSEA in the germline V gene. The DNA for the CDR3 is TGCAGCGCGACGATAACGGGAGCGGCGGGAGCAAGTGAGCAGTTCTTC. Its translation: CSATITGAAGASEQFF.

This clonotype came up many times. The chain recombines TRBV12-3 or TRBV12-4 with TRBJ2-5; TRBD1 agrees at 7 bases. CDR3 size: 15 residues. V dropped 6 bases and J dropped 5; count of bases not matched to a gene: 12. CDR3 amino acids: CASRTRDSPSETQYF. The DNA of the CDR3 is TGTGCCAGCAGGACCCGGGACAGCCCTAGCGAGACCCAGTACTTC.

This clonotype came up many times. The J gene is TRBJ1-1, the V gene TRBV12-3 or TRBV12-4; TRBD1 is a possible D gene (5 bases). The CDR3 runs to 13 residues. Trimming removed 10 bases at V and 3 bases at J, with 15 bases between. The CDR3 reads CATKGRLYTEAFF. The CDR3 DNA reads as TGTGCCACAAAGGGGAGACTCTACACTGAAGCTTTCTTT.

The chain couples TRBV19 to TRBJ2-6; D ambiguous. Trimming shortened V by 5 bases and J by 1 base, and 9 bases separated the two germline ends. CDR1 is LNHDA and CDR2 is SQIVND in the germline V gene (reference sequence). This CDR3 spans 15 amino acids. CDR3 sequence: CASSFDGSGANVLTF. The CDR3 nucleotides read TGTGCCAGTAGTTTCGACGGGTCTGGGGCCAACGTCCTGACTTTC.

This clonotype was counted between two and nine times. The V gene is TRBV19, the J gene TRBJ2-1; D is possibly TRBD2 (5 bases). Trimming took 5 bases from V and 7 from J, leaving 15 bases between them. Germline CDR1 reads LNHDA; CDR2 reads SQIVND (reference sequence). The CDR3 is made up of 14 amino acids. CDR3 in amino acids: CASSGLGSPNEQFF. The CDR3 coding sequence is TGTGCCAGTAGTGGCCTAGGGAGCCCGAATGAGCAGTTCTTC.

A remark on this clonotype: An end of the junction differs from the germline gene, which may be a read error. The chain joins TRBV12-3 or TRBV12-4 to TRBJ2-5, with 9 bases aligning to TRBD1. The CDR3 length is 17 residues. The CDR3 sequence is CTSRDEFGTGYQEAQYF. In DNA, the CDR3 is TGTACCAGCAGAGACGAGTTTGGGACAGGGTATCAAGAGGCCCAGTACTTC.

This clonotype occurred a few times. The chain links TRBV6-1 to TRBJ2-3; 12 bases align to TRBD2. The CDR3 contains 14 residues. Germline V gene sequence: CDR1 MNHNS, CDR2 SASEGT. J was trimmed by 9 bases and V by 5 bases; bases with no gene match: 6. CDR3 nucleotide sequence: TGTGCCAGCAGTCCTAGCGGGGGGGCCCTAACGCAGTATTTT. It specifies CASSPSGGALTQYF.

This clonotype was found a few times. The rearrangement joins TRBV29-1 to TRBJ1-6, with 8 bases that match TRBD1. The germline V gene has CDR1 SQVTM and CDR2 ANQGSEA. CDR3 length equals 13 residues. After removal of 6 bases from V and 8 bases from J, the junction contained 6 bases not matched to a gene. The CDR3 reads CSVAGQGDSPLHF. The CDR3 DNA reads as TGCAGCGTCGCAGGACAGGGTGATTCACCCCTCCACTTT. Supplemented by reference TRBV29-1 and TRBJ1-6, the full variable domain reads SAVISQKPSRDICQRGTSLTIQCQVDSQVTMMFWYRQQPGQSLTLIATANQGSEATYESGFVIDKFPISRPNLTFSTLTVSNMSPEDSSIYLCSVAGQGDSPLHFGNGTRLTVT.

In the case of this clonotype: This may come from a read error, since a much larger clone is one base off. The chain has TRBV5-1 and TRBJ2-1; D not certain. V was cut by 5 bases and J by 5 bases, with 20 bases left in between. CDR1 and CDR2 (germline): SGHRS, YFSETQ. This CDR3 contains 16 residues. CDR3 DNA sequence: TGCGCCAGCAGACCACGCGGCGGCTCAGCCCACAATGAGCAGTTCTTC. Protein sequence: CASRPRGGSAHNEQFF.

This clonotype appeared many times. This chain connects TRBV3-1 to TRBJ1-6; the match to TRBD1 covers 9 bases. Germline values: CDR1 LGHDT, CDR2 YNNKEL (reference sequence). V was clipped by 0 bases and J by 14 bases; unmatched bases: 5. This CDR3 is built from 14 residues. The CDR3 spells CASSQEGQGTTLHF. The CDR3, as DNA: TGTGCCAGCAGCCAAGAAGGACAGGGGACCACCCTCCACTTT.

The table lists this clonotype with a few counts. This rearrangement joins TRBV27 to TRBJ2-5, with a tentative D call TRBD2 (5 bases). The germline V and J ends were trimmed by 8 bases and 5 bases, with 12 bases remaining between them. The CDR3 is made up of 12 amino acids. Germline assignment: CDR1 MNHEY and CDR2 SMNVEV (reference sequence). DNA of the CDR3: TGTGCCAGCGCAGAGCGCGGGGAGACCCAGTACTTC. This gives the protein CASAERGETQYF.

The table lists this clonotype with many counts. V gene TRBV27 combines with J gene TRBJ1-2; 7 nucleotides align to TRBD1. Germline-derived CDR1 and CDR2 are MNHEY and SMNVEV (reference sequence). The CDR3 sequence is 13 residues long. V dropped 8 bases and J dropped 2; count of bases not matched to a gene: 5. The CDR3 loop reads CASSNRGNYGYTF. The CDR3 bases are TGTGCCAGCTCTAACAGGGGAAACTATGGCTACACCTTC.

The table lists this clonotype with many counts. This chain joins TRBV4-2 and TRBJ1-1; unclear D gene. The CDR3 loop spans 13 amino acids. Trimming removed 0 bases at V and 1 base at J, with 3 bases between. Germline V lookup: CDR1 LGHNA, CDR2 YNFKEQ. The CDR3: CASSQDGNTEAFF. The CDR3 coding sequence is TGTGCCAGCAGCCAAGATGGGAACACTGAAGCTTTCTTT.

Only a few counts were recorded for this clonotype. Being one base from a much bigger clone, this may be a read error. CDR3 nucleotide sequence: TGTGCCACCGGACGTTGGAACACTGAAGCTCTCTTT. Translated, it gives CATGRWNTEALF. The rearrangement joins TRBV6-1 to TRBJ1-1; D gene uncertain. Per the germline V gene, CDR1 is MNHNS and CDR2 is SASEGT. This CDR3 is 12 amino acids long.

The chain uses TRBV19 and TRBJ1-1; D is unclear. The V and J ends lost 5 bases and 1 base respectively, with 14 bases between them. Germline V gene sequence: CDR1 LNHDA, CDR2 SQIVND (reference sequence). This CDR3 region has 15 residues. CDR3 amino acids: CASSSGSIGNTEAFF. The CDR3 region has the DNA TGTGCCAGTAGTTCTGGGAGTATTGGGAACACTGAAGCTTTCTTT.

This clonotype was observed a single time. Here the CDR3 reads CASSDLSDTQYF. Here the CDR3 DNA reads TGTGCCAGCAGTGACCTCTCAGATACGCAGTATTTT. This chain joins TRBV25-1 and TRBJ2-3; no clear D gene. The V and J ends lost 3 bases and 4 bases respectively, with 5 bases between them. In germline, CDR1 is MGHDK, CDR2 SYGVNS. The CDR3 is 12 amino acids.

This clonotype showed up many times. The chain combines TRBV5-1 with TRBJ1-1; maybe TRBD1 (6 bases). V was shortened by 2 bases and J by 4 bases, with 12 bases between the two germline ends. The CDR3 loop spans 14 amino acids. The germline gives CDR1 SGHRS, CDR2 YFSETQ. The CDR3 DNA reads TGCGCCAGCAGCTTTGAGGGGGGGCCCACTGAAGCTTTCTTT. Amino acid sequence: CASSFEGGPTEAFF.

The chain has TRBV5-6 and TRBJ2-1; the match to TRBD1 covers 10 bases. The V gene end was trimmed by 3 bases and the J gene end by 0 bases; junction bases not matched to a gene: 3. This CDR3 has 16 residues. Germline V gene data show CDR1 as SGHDT and CDR2 as YYEEEE. This CDR3 is CASSWGQGSSYNEQFF. CDR3 coding DNA: TGTGCCAGCAGCTGGGGACAGGGGAGCTCCTACAATGAGCAGTTCTTC. The full variable domain, completed using reference TRBV5-6 and TRBJ2-1, is DAGVTQSPTHLIKTRGQQVTLRCSPKSGHDTVSWYQQALGQGPQFIFQYYEEEERQRGNFPDRFSGHQFPNYSSELNVNALLLGDSALYLCASSWGQGSSYNEQFFGPGTRLTVL.